This T cell receptor beta chain was identified during a study of beta chain features in type 1 diabetes. The germline V gene encodes CDR1 MGHRA and CDR2 YSYEKL. The CDR3 extends over 13 amino acids. The J segment lost 5 bases and the V segment lost 2 bases, leaving 2 bases of the junction unmatched. Findings and caveats of the study: TCRB CDR3 length was moderately but significantly reduced in all four CD4+ subsets of Type 1 diabetes patients.

As every portion of the isolated RNA was reverse transcribed, the sequencing read expressed TCRB transcripts. Clones were read by immunoSEQ multiplex PCR, and TCRdb kept only the in-frame ones, dropping some. The sample lists a few hundred thousand clones; roughly 13% were seen once. Note on this clone: Its specificity is unknown.

Sequencing input: naive CD4+ T cells from blood. The chain carries TRBV4-1 and TRBJ2-7, with TRBD1 matching over 8 bases. The clonotype originates from a woman aged 18-30 years with type 1 diabetes. The CDR3 here is CASSQQGADEQYF. The DNA of the CDR3 is TGCGCCAGCAGCCAACAGGGGGCTGACGAGCAGTACTTC.